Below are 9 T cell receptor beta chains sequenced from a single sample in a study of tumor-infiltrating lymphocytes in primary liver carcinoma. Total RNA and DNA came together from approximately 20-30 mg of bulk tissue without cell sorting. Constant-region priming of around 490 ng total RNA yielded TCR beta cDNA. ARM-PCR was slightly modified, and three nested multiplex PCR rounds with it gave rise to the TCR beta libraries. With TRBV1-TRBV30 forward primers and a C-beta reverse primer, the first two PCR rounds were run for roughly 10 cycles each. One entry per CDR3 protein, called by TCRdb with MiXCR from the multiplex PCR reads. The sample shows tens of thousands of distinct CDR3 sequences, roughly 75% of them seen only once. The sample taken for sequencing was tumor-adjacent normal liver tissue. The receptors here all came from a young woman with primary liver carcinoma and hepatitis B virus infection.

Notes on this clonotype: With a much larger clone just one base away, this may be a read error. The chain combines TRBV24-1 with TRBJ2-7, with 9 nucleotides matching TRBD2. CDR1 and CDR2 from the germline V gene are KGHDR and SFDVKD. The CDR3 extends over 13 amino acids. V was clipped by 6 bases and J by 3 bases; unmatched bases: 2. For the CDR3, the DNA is TGTGCCACCAGTTCGACTAGCGGCTACGAGCAGTACTTC. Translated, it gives CATSSTSGYEQYF.

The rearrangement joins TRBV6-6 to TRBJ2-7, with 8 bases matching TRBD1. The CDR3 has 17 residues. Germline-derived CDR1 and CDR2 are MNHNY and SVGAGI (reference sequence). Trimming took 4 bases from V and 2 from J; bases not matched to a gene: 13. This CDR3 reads CASSSTPRTGSPYEQYF. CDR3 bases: TGTGCCAGCAGTTCCACTCCCAGGACAGGGAGTCCCTACGAGCAGTACTTC.

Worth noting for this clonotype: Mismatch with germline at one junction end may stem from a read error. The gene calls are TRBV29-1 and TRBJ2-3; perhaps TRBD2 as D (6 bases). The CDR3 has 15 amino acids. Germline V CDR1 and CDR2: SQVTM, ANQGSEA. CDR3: CCVGGIKLGTDTQFF. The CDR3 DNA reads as TGCTGCGTCGGGGGTATTAAGTTGGGCACAGATACGCAGTTTTTT.

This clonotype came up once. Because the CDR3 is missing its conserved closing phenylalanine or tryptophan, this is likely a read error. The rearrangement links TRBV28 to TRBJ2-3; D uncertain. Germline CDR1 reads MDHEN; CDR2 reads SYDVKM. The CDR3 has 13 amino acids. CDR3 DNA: TGTACCAGCATTCCCCATCGGGCAGATACGCAGTATTCT. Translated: CTSIPHRADTQYS.

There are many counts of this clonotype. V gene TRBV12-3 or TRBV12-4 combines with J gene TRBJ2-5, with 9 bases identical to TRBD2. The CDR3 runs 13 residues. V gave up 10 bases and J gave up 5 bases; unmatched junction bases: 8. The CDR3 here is CATSSGSIETQYF. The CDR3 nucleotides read TGTGCCACGAGTAGCGGGAGTATCGAGACCCAGTACTTC.

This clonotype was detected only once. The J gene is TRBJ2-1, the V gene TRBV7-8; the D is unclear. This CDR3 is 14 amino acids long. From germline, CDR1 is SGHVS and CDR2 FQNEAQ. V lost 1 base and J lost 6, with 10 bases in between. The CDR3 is CASSLEMAANEQFF. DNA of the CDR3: TGTGCCAGCAGCTTAGAAATGGCGGCCAATGAGCAGTTCTTC. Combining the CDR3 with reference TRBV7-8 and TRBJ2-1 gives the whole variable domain GAGVSQSPRYKVAKRGQDVALRCDPISGHVSLFWYQQALGQGPEFLTYFQNEAQLDKSGLPSDRFFAERPEGSVSTLKIQRTQQEDSAVYLCASSLEMAANEQFFGPGTRLTVL.

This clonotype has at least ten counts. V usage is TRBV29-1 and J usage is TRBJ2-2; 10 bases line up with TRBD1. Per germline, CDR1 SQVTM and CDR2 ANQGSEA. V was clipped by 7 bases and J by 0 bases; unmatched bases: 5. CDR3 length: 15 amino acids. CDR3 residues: CSARDRGSNTGELFF. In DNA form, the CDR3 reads TGCAGCGCCCGGGACAGGGGATCGAACACCGGGGAGCTGTTTTTT.

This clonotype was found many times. The CDR3 loop reads CASSSPPGSHEQYF. In nucleotides, the CDR3 is TGTGCCAGCAGTTCCCCCCCGGGGTCCCACGAGCAGTACTTC. The chain recombines TRBV28 with TRBJ2-7; maybe TRBD2 (5 bases). V gave up 4 bases and J gave up 5 bases, with 15 bases separating them. The CDR3 sequence is 14 residues long. Germline CDR1 MDHEN, CDR2 SYDVKM.

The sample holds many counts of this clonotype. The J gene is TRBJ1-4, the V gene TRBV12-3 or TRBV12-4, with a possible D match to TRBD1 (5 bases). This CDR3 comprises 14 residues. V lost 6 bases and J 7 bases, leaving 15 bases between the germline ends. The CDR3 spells CASSKTGQGEKLFF. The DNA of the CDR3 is TGTGCCAGCAGCAAGACGGGGCAGGGTGAAAAACTGTTTTTT.